This T cell receptor (beta chain) was identified in a study of high-grade serous ovarian cancer treatment subgroups. Whole-study results and caveats: Repertoire similarity ranged about 0.1 to 0.85 between tumors of one patient.

Tumor tissue was taken before any definitive surgery or chemotherapy was given. As for this clone: Its antigen remains unknown.

Using immunoSEQ multiplex PCR, the repertoire was profiled, and TCRdb retains in-frame clones only, with some absent. The sample consists of 10,000 or so clones, approximately 91% of them appearing once. The CDR3 is 13 amino acids. The germline V gene has CDR1 SEHNR and CDR2 FQNEAQ (reference sequence). V was pared by 5 bases and J by 3 bases, with 11 bases between. The V and J genes are TRBV7-9 and TRBJ2-7; TRBD1 might be the D (6 bases). This sequence originates from a human donor with high-grade serous ovarian cancer. Input material: tumor tissue. This chain's CDR3 is CASSGPGDYEQYF. The CDR3 DNA follows: TGTGCCAGCAGCGGGCCAGGGGACTACGAGCAGTACTTC.